This entry is about one T cell receptor beta chain. What it binds is unknown. The source of the sample is a study of shared clonotypes between healthy human individuals. TCRdb's copy holds only in-frame clones and misses some; the assay was immunoSEQ multiplex PCR. The sample has roughly 640,000 clones; approximately 79% are singletons. The germline V gene encodes CDR1 LNHNV and CDR2 YYDKDF (reference sequence). Between the trimmed V and J ends, which lost 4 bases and 2 bases, there was a span of 13 bases. CDR3 length: 15 residues. Notes on the study in general: When naive CD4 clonotypes were compared across a few donors, around 5% were shared. Non-shared clonotypes had lower generation probabilities than clonotypes shared by all four sorted-subset donors.

The chain joins TRBV15 to TRBJ2-3; the D gene is possibly TRBD1 (6 bases). Sequenced input: memory CD4+ T cells sorted from blood. As to subset: CD45RA-negative fraction. This receptor was identified in a woman aged 25 to 39 in good health. Here the CDR3 reads CATSTPSGATDTQYF. Written as DNA, the CDR3 is TGTGCCACCAGCACCCCCTCAGGGGCCACAGATACGCAGTATTTT.